The next 2 T cell receptor beta chains were all read from a single sample in a study of cytomegalovirus exposure and HLA in healthy donors. 60 Vbeta and 13 Jbeta primers were used in PCR. Generated by immunoSEQ multiplex PCR, the TCRdb table keeps only in-frame clones and is missing some. This table has 110,000 to 150,000 clones, 75% to 80% appearing once. Sequenced sample: PBMCs. The receptors originated from a male donor in good health and CMV-seronegative.

The chain combines TRBV6-1 with TRBJ1-3; 7 bases match TRBD1. The J segment lost 4 bases and the V segment lost 3 bases, leaving 3 bases of the junction unmatched. The CDR3 has 14 amino acids. Germline CDR1 MNHNS, CDR2 SASEGT. In DNA, the CDR3 is TGTGCCAGCAGTGAGATGACAGGGGGAAACACCATATATTTT. The encoded protein is CASSEMTGGNTIYF.

The V and J genes are TRBV2 and TRBJ2-3; TRBD2 matches 8 bases. Germline V gives CDR1 SNHLY, CDR2 FYNNEI. The CDR3 is 16 amino acids. V lost 2 bases, J lost 2 bases, and 6 bases stayed unmatched. The CDR3 DNA reads TGTGCCAGCAGTGAATCAACTAGCGGTAACACAGATACGCAGTATTTT. Translated, it gives CASSESTSGNTDTQYF.